Each of the 14 T cell receptor beta chains below was sequenced from the same sample in a study of a mutant IDH1 vaccine in newly diagnosed glioma. Indicated time point: baseline, week 1 (first vaccination visit). The treatment: pre-vaccination baseline after standard-of-care therapy. Generated by immunoSEQ multiplex PCR, the TCRdb table keeps only in-frame clones and is missing some. Seen here are more than 20,000 clones, roughly 92% observed once, and the top ten hold more than 8.5%. The sample here was PBMCs, taken from a glioma patient treated with radiotherapy, temozolomide or both. Every receptor here comes from a man aged 30 to 45 with glioma.

In this sample, this clone turned up once. The rearrangement joins TRBV11-3 to TRBJ2-1, with 9 bases fitting TRBD1. The V gene's germline CDR1 is SGHNT and CDR2 YENEEA. Unmatched junction bases numbered 5, after V lost 5 bases and J lost 0 bases. This CDR3 contains 16 residues. CDR3 DNA sequence: TGTGCCAGCAGCACGGGACAGGGCGACTCCTACAATGAGCAGTTCTTC. Its protein product is CASSTGQGDSYNEQFF.

V and J are TRBV7-9 and TRBJ1-1; 11 bases line up with TRBD1. CDR1 SEHNR and CDR2 FQNEAQ come from the germline V gene (reference sequence). This CDR3 is 16 amino acids long. V was clipped by 9 bases and J by 3 bases; unmatched bases: 12. The CDR3 protein is CASGGDRGNWDTEAFF. In nucleotides, the CDR3 is TGTGCCAGTGGAGGGGACAGGGGGAATTGGGACACTGAAGCTTTCTTT.

The chain joins TRBV6-4 to TRBJ2-7; 8 bases are shared with TRBD1. The germline V gene encodes CDR1 MRHNA and CDR2 SNTAGT. The V and J ends lost 4 bases and 3 bases, in that order; junction bases with no gene match: 2. CDR3 length: 13 residues. The CDR3 DNA follows: TGTGCCAGCAGTGCCGACAGGGGCTACGAGCAGTACTTC. Amino acid sequence: CASSADRGYEQYF.

The CDR3 DNA sequence: TGTGCCAGCAGCTTCCTCCCCGGACTAGGGGAAGAGACCCAGTACTTC. Amino acid sequence: CASSFLPGLGEETQYF. V gene TRBV11-2 combines with J gene TRBJ2-5; TRBD2 agrees at 7 bases. CDR1 is SGHAT and CDR2 is FQNNGV in the germline V gene. V shed 3 bases and J 3 bases; nucleotides not matched to a gene: 10. CDR3 length equals 16 residues.

This rearrangement joins TRBV30 to TRBJ1-2; D not resolved. Trimming took off 2 bases at V and 2 bases at J, with 9 bases between the two ends. This CDR3 comprises 13 residues. CDR1 is GTSNPN, CDR2 SVGIG, per germline (reference sequence). The CDR3 reads CAWSLPENYGYTF. The CDR3 DNA reads TGTGCCTGGAGTCTTCCAGAAAACTATGGCTACACCTTC.

This rearrangement joins TRBV7-9 to TRBJ2-3; no clear D. The CDR3 has 16 residues. Germline CDR1 is SEHNR and CDR2 is FQNEAQ (reference sequence). The V end was cut by 5 bases, the J end by 0 bases, with 15 bases between. The CDR3 region is CASSPSFQRSTDTQYF. The CDR3 DNA follows: TGTGCCAGCAGCCCCTCCTTCCAGCGAAGCACAGATACGCAGTATTTT.

This chain connects TRBV5-4 to TRBJ1-2; D may be TRBD1 (5 bases). The germline V gene encodes CDR1 SGHNT and CDR2 YYREEE (reference sequence). CDR3 length: 15 residues. Trimming stripped 0 bases from V and 0 bases from J, with 9 bases between. CDR3 nucleotide sequence: TGTGCCAGCAGCTTGGTAGGGACGTCTAACTATGGCTACACCTTC. This sequence encodes CASSLVGTSNYGYTF.

This chain connects TRBV7-2 to TRBJ1-3; D unresolved. The ends were cut back, 1 base at V and 4 bases at J, with 8 bases in the middle. CDR3 size: 14 residues. Germline values: CDR1 SGHTA, CDR2 FQGNSA. The CDR3 is CASSLGGRGNTIYF. Written as DNA, the CDR3 is TGTGCCAGCAGCTTAGGGGGTAGGGGAAACACCATATATTTT.

This sequence joins TRBV6-5 and TRBJ2-7; tentative D call: TRBD1 (6 bases). V lost 6 bases and J lost 4, with 16 bases in between. The CDR3 consists of 14 residues. Germline V lookup: CDR1 MNHEY, CDR2 SVGAGI. CDR3 sequence: CASSPGHFRYEQYF. The CDR3 nucleotides are TGTGCCAGCAGCCCGGGACATTTTCGTTACGAGCAGTACTTC.

The chain combines TRBV11-2 with TRBJ2-3; maybe TRBD1 (6 bases). The germline V and J ends were trimmed by 1 base and 3 bases, with 8 bases remaining between them. The V gene's germline CDR1 is SGHAT and CDR2 FQNNGV. The CDR3 extends over 14 amino acids. This CDR3 is CASSLGTGTDTQYF. Written as DNA, the CDR3 is TGTGCCAGCAGCTTAGGAACAGGGACAGATACGCAGTATTTT.

The rearrangement links TRBV6-5 to TRBJ2-5; tentative D call: TRBD1 (6 bases). This CDR3 contains 15 residues. Trimming left V 0 bases short and J 4 bases short, with 12 bases between. In germline, CDR1 is MNHEY, CDR2 SVGAGI. For the CDR3, the DNA is TGTGCCAGCAGTTACTCCCCAGGGGCAATAGAGACCCAGTACTTC. Translation gives CASSYSPGAIETQYF.

In this sample, this clone turned up once. The chain links TRBV5-4 to TRBJ2-1; the D gene is possibly TRBD2 (6 bases). This CDR3 is built from 15 residues. V was cut by 2 bases and J by 6 bases, with 15 bases left in between. Germline values: CDR1 SGHNT, CDR2 YYREEE (reference sequence). CDR3 sequence (DNA): TGTGCCAGCAGCTTTGACAGCCGGGGGTCCAATGAGCAGTTCTTC. This translates into CASSFDSRGSNEQFF.

The J gene is TRBJ2-7, the V gene TRBV6-5, with TRBD2 matching 11 bases. From germline, CDR1 is MNHEY and CDR2 SVGAGI. This CDR3 has 15 residues. V lost 5 bases and J lost 7; bases outside the gene matches: 10. CDR3 region: CASSMATSGALEQYF. DNA for the CDR3: TGTGCCAGCAGTATGGCGACTAGCGGGGCCTTGGAGCAGTACTTC.

The chain couples TRBV5-6 to TRBJ1-3; D is unresolved. CDR1 is SGHDT, CDR2 YYEEEE, per germline. The CDR3 consists of 14 residues. V lost 4 bases and J 0 bases, leaving 8 bases between the germline ends. The CDR3 coding sequence is TGTGCCAGCAGCCCAAGGCACTCTGGAAACACCATATATTTT. Translating gives CASSPRHSGNTIYF.